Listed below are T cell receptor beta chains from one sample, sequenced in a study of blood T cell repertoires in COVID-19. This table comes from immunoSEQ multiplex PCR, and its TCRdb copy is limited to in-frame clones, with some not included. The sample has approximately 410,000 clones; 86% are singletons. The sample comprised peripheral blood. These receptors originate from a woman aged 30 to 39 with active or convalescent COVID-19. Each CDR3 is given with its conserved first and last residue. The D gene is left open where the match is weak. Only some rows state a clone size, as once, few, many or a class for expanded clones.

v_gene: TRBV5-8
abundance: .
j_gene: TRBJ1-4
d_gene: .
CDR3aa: CASSLDWEEGEKLFF
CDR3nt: TGTGCCAGCAGCTTGGATTGGGAAGAGGGTGAAAAACTGTTTTTT

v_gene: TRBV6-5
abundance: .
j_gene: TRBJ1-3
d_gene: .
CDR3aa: CASGGRNTIYF
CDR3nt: TGTGCCAGCGGGGGGAGAAACACCATATATTTT

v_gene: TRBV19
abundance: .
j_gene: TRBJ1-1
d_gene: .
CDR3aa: CASSIVRGEAEAFF
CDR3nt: TGTGCCAGTAGTATAGTCAGGGGTGAGGCTGAAGCTTTCTTT

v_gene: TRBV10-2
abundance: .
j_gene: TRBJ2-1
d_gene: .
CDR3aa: CASSESSTINEQFF
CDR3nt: TGCGCCAGCAGTGAGTCGAGTACGATCAATGAGCAGTTCTTC

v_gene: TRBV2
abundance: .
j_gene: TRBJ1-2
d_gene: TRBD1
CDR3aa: CASRAGQGNYGYTF
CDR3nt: TGTGCCAGCAGGGCGGGACAGGGAAACTATGGCTACACCTTC

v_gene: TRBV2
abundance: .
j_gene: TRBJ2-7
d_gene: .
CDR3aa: CASRFGQNYEQYF
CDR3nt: TGTGCCAGCAGATTCGGACAGAACTACGAGCAGTACTTC

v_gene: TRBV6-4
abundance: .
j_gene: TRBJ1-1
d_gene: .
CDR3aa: CASRRQGPNTEAFF
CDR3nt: TGTGCCAGCAGACGGCAGGGTCCGAACACTGAAGCTTTCTTT

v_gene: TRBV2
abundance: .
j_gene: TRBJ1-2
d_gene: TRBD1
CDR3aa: CASRTGGTYGYTF
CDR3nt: TGTGCCAGCAGGACAGGGGGGACTTATGGCTACACCTTC

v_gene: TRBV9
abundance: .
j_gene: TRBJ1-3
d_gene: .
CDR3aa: CASSVGSSGNTIYF
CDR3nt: TGTGCCAGCAGCGTAGGCAGCTCTGGAAACACCATATATTTT

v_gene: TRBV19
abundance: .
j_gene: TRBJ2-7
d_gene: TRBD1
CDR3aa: CASSWDRATYEQYF
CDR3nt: TGTGCCAGTAGTTGGGACAGGGCCACCTACGAGCAGTACTTC

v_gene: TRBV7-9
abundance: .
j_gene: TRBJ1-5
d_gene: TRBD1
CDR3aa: CASTMYQWRTGGNEDQPQHF
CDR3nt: TGTGCCAGCACAATGTACCAGTGGAGGACAGGGGGGAATGAAGATCAGCCCCAGCATTTT

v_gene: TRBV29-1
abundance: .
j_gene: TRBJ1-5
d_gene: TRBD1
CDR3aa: CSVETGGNQPQHF
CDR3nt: TGCAGCGTTGAAACAGGGGGCAATCAGCCCCAGCATTTT

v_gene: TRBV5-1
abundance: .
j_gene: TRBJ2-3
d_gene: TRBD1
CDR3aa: CASSPGQQTDTQYF
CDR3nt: TGCGCCAGCAGCCCGGGACAGCAAACAGATACGCAGTATTTT

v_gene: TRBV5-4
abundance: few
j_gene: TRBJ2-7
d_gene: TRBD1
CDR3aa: CASTVGQGYEQYF
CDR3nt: TGTGCCAGCACCGTCGGACAGGGCTACGAGCAGTACTTC

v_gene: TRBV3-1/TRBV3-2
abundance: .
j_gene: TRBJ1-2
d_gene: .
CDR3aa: CASSQDRSAYGYTF
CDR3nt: TGTGCCAGCAGCCAAGACAGGTCGGCCTATGGCTACACCTTC

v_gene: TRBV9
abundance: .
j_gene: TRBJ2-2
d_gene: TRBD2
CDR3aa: CASSVEGLAGWNTGELFF
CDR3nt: TGTGCCAGCAGCGTTGAGGGACTAGCGGGATGGAACACCGGGGAGCTGTTTTTT

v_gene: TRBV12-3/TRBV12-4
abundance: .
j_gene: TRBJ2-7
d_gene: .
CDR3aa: CASSFGGAGEQYF
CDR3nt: TGTGCCAGCAGTTTTGGAGGGGCCGGCGAGCAGTACTTC

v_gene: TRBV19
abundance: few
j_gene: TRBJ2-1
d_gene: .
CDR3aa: CASSFRHEYNEQFF
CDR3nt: TGTGCCAGTAGTTTCCGACATGAATACAATGAGCAGTTCTTC

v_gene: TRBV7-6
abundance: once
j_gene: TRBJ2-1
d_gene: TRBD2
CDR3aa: CASSSGLAGSSYNEQFF
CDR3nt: TGTGCCAGCAGCTCGGGACTAGCGGGAAGCTCCTACAATGAGCAGTTCTTC

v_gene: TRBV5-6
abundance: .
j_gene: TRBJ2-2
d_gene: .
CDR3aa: CASSLGGQNTGELFF
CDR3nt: TGTGCCAGCAGCTTGGGTGGCCAGAACACCGGGGAGCTGTTTTTT

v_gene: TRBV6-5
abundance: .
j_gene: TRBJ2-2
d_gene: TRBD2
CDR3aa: CASQRGPNTGELFF
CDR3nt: TGTGCCAGCCAGCGGGGCCCGAACACCGGGGAGCTGTTTTTT

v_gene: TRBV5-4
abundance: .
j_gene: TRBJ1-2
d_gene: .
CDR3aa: CASANGDYGYTF
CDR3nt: TGTGCCAGCGCCAACGGGGACTATGGCTACACCTTC

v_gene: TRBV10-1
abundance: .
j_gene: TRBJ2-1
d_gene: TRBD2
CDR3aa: CASSELIAGGGDNEQFF
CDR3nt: TGCGCCAGCAGTGAGTTGATAGCGGGAGGAGGGGACAATGAGCAGTTCTTC

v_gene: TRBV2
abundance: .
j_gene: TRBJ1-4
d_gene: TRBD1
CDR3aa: CASSPLGTGGPNEKLFF
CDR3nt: TGTGCCAGCAGCCCCCTTGGGACAGGGGGCCCTAATGAAAAACTGTTTTTT

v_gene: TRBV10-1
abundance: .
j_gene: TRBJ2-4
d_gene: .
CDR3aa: CASSARTDGRDIQYF
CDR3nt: TGCGCCAGCAGTGCGAGGACAGACGGTAGGGACATTCAGTACTTC

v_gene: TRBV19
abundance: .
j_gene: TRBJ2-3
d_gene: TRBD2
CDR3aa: CASRTSGEFWITDTQYF
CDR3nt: TGTGCCAGTCGGACTAGCGGGGAGTTCTGGATCACAGATACGCAGTATTTT

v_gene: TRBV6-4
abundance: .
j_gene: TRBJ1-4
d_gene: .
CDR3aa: CATSDSPNEKLFF
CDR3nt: TGTGCCACCTCGGACAGTCCTAATGAAAAACTGTTTTTT

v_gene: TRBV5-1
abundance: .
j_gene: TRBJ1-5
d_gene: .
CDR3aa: CASSFGYNDYQPQHF
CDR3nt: TGCGCCAGCAGCTTTGGGTACAACGACTATCAGCCCCAGCATTTT

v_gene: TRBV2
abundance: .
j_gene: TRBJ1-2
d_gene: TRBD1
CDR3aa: CASSAETGAGYGYTF
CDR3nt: TGTGCCAGCAGTGCAGAGACAGGGGCGGGGTATGGCTACACCTTC

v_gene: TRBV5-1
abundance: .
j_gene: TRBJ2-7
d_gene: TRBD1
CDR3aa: CASTHADRVFDEQYF
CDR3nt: TGCGCCAGCACCCACGCCGACAGGGTCTTTGACGAGCAGTACTTC

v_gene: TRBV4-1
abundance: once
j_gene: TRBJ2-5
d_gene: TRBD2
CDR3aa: CASSQVLAGGKETQYF
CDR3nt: TGCGCCAGCAGCCAAGTGCTAGCGGGGGGGAAAGAGACCCAGTACTTC

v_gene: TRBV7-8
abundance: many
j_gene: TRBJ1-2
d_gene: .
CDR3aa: CASSLGAGPYGYTF
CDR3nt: TGTGCCAGCAGCCTTGGGGCTGGGCCCTATGGCTACACCTTC

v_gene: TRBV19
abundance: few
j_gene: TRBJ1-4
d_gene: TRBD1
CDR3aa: CASSHGTANNEKLFF
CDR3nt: TGTGCCAGTAGTCACGGGACAGCAAATAATGAAAAACTGTTTTTT

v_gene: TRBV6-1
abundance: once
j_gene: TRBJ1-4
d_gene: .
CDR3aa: CASSEDGPWEKLFF
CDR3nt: TGTGCCAGCAGTGAAGACGGTCCGTGGGAAAAACTGTTTTTT

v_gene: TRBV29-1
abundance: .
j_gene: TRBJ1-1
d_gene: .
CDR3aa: CSVASGMNTEAFF
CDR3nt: TGCAGCGTGGCTTCCGGGATGAACACTGAAGCTTTCTTT

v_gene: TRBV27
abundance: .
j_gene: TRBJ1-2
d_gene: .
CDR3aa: CASRTGRASGGYTF
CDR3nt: TGTGCCAGCAGGACCGGGAGGGCGAGTGGTGGCTACACCTTC

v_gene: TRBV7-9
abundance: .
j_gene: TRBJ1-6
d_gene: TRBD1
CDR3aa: CASSFGGQGNSPLHF
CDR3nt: TGTGCCAGCAGCTTTGGGGGACAGGGCAATTCACCCCTCCACTTT

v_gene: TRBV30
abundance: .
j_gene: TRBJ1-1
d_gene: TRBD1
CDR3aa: CAWTGNRGTNTEAFF
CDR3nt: TGTGCCTGGACCGGTAACAGGGGAACTAACACTGAAGCTTTCTTT

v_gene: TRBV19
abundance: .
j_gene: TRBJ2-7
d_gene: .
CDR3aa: CASSMKAGRGQSSYEQYF
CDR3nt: TGTGCCAGTAGTATGAAGGCTGGGAGGGGACAAAGCTCCTACGAGCAGTACTTC

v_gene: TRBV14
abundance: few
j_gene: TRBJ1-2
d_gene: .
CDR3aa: CASSQEGGAHTF
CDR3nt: TGTGCCAGCAGCCAAGAAGGGGGAGCGCATACCTTC

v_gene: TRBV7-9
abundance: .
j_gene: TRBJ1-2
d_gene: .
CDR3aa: CASIKSGGFYGYTF
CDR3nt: TGTGCCAGCATCAAAAGCGGGGGTTTCTATGGCTACACCTTC

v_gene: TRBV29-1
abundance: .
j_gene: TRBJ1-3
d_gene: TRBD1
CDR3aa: CVTTGDGGNTIYF
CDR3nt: TGCGTAACAACAGGGGATGGTGGAAACACCATATATTTT

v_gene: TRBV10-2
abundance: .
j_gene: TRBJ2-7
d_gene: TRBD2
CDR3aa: CASSGTSGIYEQYF
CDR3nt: TGCGCCAGCAGCGGGACTAGCGGGATCTACGAGCAGTACTTC

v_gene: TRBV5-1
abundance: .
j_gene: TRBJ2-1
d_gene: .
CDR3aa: CASSWQGNEQFF
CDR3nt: TGCGCCAGCAGCTGGCAGGGGAATGAGCAGTTCTTC

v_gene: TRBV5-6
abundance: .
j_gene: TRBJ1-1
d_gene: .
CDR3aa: CASSNRVFTEAFF
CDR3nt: TGTGCCAGCAGCAACAGGGTGTTTACTGAAGCTTTCTTT

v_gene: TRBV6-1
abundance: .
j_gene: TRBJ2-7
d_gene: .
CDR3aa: CASSEDRAYEQYF
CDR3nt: TGTGCCAGCAGTGAAGATCGGGCCTACGAGCAGTACTTC

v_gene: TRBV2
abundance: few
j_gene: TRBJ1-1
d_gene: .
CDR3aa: CASRRGSGNTEAFF
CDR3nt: TGTGCCAGCAGGAGAGGGTCCGGAAACACTGAAGCTTTCTTT

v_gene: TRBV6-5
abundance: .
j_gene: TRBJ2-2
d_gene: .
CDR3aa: CASKRTETNTGELFF
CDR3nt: TGTGCCAGCAAAAGGACAGAAACGAACACCGGGGAGCTGTTTTTT

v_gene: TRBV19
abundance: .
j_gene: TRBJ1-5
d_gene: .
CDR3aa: CASSAYGRAFSNQPQHF
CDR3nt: TGTGCCAGTAGTGCATATGGGCGCGCGTTTAGCAATCAGCCCCAGCATTTT

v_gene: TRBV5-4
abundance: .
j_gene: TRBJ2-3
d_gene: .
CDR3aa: CASSLAGDTQYF
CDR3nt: TGTGCCAGCAGCTTGGCCGGAGATACGCAGTATTTT